One sample yielded the 21 T cell receptor beta chains listed below, sequenced in a study of T cell repertoires in cytomegalovirus infection. No antigen has been identified for these receptors. TCRdb redid the calling of the reads with MiXCR, one entry per CDR3 protein. The data hold about 500,000 distinct CDR3 sequences, with about 33% observed a single time. This sample comprised cultured PBMCs, obtained from culture after CMV antigen stimulation. Receptors were obtained from a human donor in good health (CMV status not recorded). Some clones in this sample may be carry-over from other donors' samples.

This clonotype showed up just a few times. CDR3 sequence (DNA): TGCGCCAGCAGCCAAGGGACAGGGGGGACGGATGGCTACACCTTC. Translating gives CASSQGTGGTDGYTF. V and J are TRBV4-1 and TRBJ1-2; TRBD1 agrees at 10 bases. The V gene end was trimmed by 1 base and the J gene end by 6 bases; junction bases not matched to a gene: 5. Germline V CDR1 and CDR2: MGHRA, YSYEKL. The CDR3 contains 15 residues.

This clonotype came up once. The chain carries TRBV7-4 and TRBJ1-1; D is undetermined. This CDR3 is 18 amino acids long. Germline V gene lookup returns CDR1 SGHVT and CDR2 SQSDAQ. Trimming pared 7 bases from V and 4 bases from J, leaving 28 bases between. CDR3 amino acids: CASIPPVGSAFFGTEAFF. In DNA, the CDR3 is TGTGCCAGCATCCCTCCCGTAGGGTCGGCTTTCTTCGGCACTGAAGCTTTCTTT.

This clonotype was recorded only once. The CDR3 DNA is TGCGCCAGCAGCCCGGGCGGCAGGGTAATAAGGGAGCAGTACTTC. This encodes CASSPGGRVIREQYF. The rearrangement links TRBV5-1 to TRBJ2-7; D is perhaps TRBD1 (5 bases). Germline assignment: CDR1 SGHRS and CDR2 YFSETQ. The V gene lost 4 bases and the J gene lost 7 bases, with 21 bases spanning the gap. CDR3 length: 15 amino acids.

V gene TRBV5-6 combines with J gene TRBJ2-7, with TRBD2 as a possible D gene (6 bases). The germline V and J ends were trimmed by 4 bases and 2 bases, with 13 bases remaining between them. This CDR3 spans 14 amino acids. Per germline, CDR1 SGHDT and CDR2 YYEEEE. CDR3 protein: CASSRGLGAYEQYF. CDR3 nucleotides: TGTGCCAGCAGCAGGGGACTGGGAGCCTACGAGCAGTACTTC.

This clonotype occurred a few times. J is TRBJ1-2 and V is TRBV19; D call uncertain. Germline V CDR1 and CDR2: LNHDA, SQIVND (reference sequence). The CDR3 is 12 residues long. Trimming stripped 3 bases from V and 4 bases from J, with 6 bases between. CDR3 protein: CASSIVGYGYTF. CDR3 sequence (DNA): TGTGCCAGTAGTATTGTGGGCTATGGCTACACCTTC.

This chain joins TRBV19 and TRBJ2-1; a weak D match, TRBD2 (6 bases). V was cut by 5 bases and J by 7 bases, with 21 bases left in between. The CDR3 totals 16 residues. The V gene's germline CDR1 is LNHDA and CDR2 SQIVND (reference sequence). The CDR3 here is CASSLHRGSGLNEQFF. The CDR3 DNA reads as TGTGCCAGTAGTCTCCATCGGGGGAGTGGGTTGAATGAGCAGTTCTTC.

To note about this clonotype: Just one base apart from a much larger clone, this may be a read error. The V and J genes are TRBV7-2 and TRBJ1-1; TRBD1 might be the D (5 bases). This CDR3 comprises 15 residues. The V gene's germline CDR1 is SGHTA and CDR2 FQGNSA. Trimming pared 6 bases from V and 3 bases from J, leaving 17 bases between. CDR3 sequence reads: CASRRGWGEYTEAFF. The CDR3 DNA reads TGTGCCAGCAGGAGGGGATGGGGAGAGTACACTGAAGCTTTCTTT.

This clonotype was counted many times. The chain links TRBV7-2 to TRBJ2-6, with no clear D. CDR3 length: 19 residues. Germline V gene data show CDR1 as SGHTA and CDR2 as FQGNSA. V lost 4 bases and J 0 bases, leaving 19 bases between the germline ends. This CDR3 reads CASSSVAGPISSGANVLTF. The CDR3 DNA sequence: TGTGCCAGCAGCTCAGTGGCAGGCCCAATCAGCTCTGGGGCCAACGTCCTGACTTTC. Full variable domain (rest looked up from reference TRBV7-2 and TRBJ2-6): GAGVSQSPSNKVTEKGKDVELRCDPISGHTALYWYRQSLGQGLEFLIYFQGNSAPDKSGLPSDRFSAERTGGSVSTLTIQRTQQEDSAVYLCASSSVAGPISSGANVLTFGAGSRLTVL.

The V and J genes are TRBV12-5 and TRBJ2-1; a weak D match, TRBD2 (6 bases). Germline V gene data show CDR1 as LGHNT and CDR2 as FRNRAP. The CDR3 runs 14 residues. The ends were cut back, 6 bases at V and 5 bases at J, with 14 bases in the middle. The CDR3 is CASGHSGSNNEQFF. The CDR3 coding sequence is TGTGCTAGTGGCCATAGCGGCTCTAACAATGAGCAGTTCTTC.

This clonotype has ten or more counts. This chain uses TRBV7-2 with TRBJ2-6; the D call may be TRBD1 or TRBD2 (6 bases each). The CDR3 runs to 19 residues. V gave up 0 bases and J gave up 1 base, with 16 bases separating them. Germline V gives CDR1 SGHTA, CDR2 FQGNSA. The CDR3 DNA sequence: TGTGCCAGCAGCTTAGCGCGTCGGAGGGGGAGTTCTGGGGCCAACGTCCTGACTTTC. Translation gives CASSLARRRGSSGANVLTF.

The chain combines TRBV7-8 with TRBJ2-1, with D possibly being TRBD1 (6 bases). Germline assignment: CDR1 SGHVS and CDR2 FQNEAQ. Trimming cost V 5 bases and J 4 bases, with 9 bases left between them. This CDR3 contains 13 residues. The CDR3 nucleotides read TGTGCCAGCAGCCCGAGGGGGTACAATGAGCAGTTCTTC. It is translated as CASSPRGYNEQFF. Based on the CDR3 plus reference TRBV7-8 and TRBJ2-1, the full variable domain is GAGVSQSPRYKVAKRGQDVALRCDPISGHVSLFWYQQALGQGPEFLTYFQNEAQLDKSGLPSDRFFAERPEGSVSTLKIQRTQQEDSAVYLCASSPRGYNEQFFGPGTRLTVL.

In its sample, this clonotype was seen a few times. This chain connects TRBV12-3 or TRBV12-4 to TRBJ2-3; D not resolved. The CDR3 is made up of 11 amino acids. Trimming took 5 bases from V and 3 from J, leaving 3 bases between them. The CDR3 nucleotides are TGTGCCAGCAGTGAAACAGATACGCAGTATTTT. Its protein is CASSETDTQYF.

The chain employs TRBV2 and TRBJ1-2; TRBD1 might be the D (5 bases). V lost 2 bases and J lost 5, with 9 bases in between. The CDR3 spans 13 residues. Germline V CDR1 and CDR2: SNHLY, FYNNEI. This chain's CDR3 is CASSESAGYGYTF. CDR3 coding DNA: TGTGCCAGCAGTGAATCGGCAGGGTATGGCTACACCTTC.

This chain links TRBV11-2 with TRBJ2-3, with 10 bases matching TRBD2. The germline V gene has CDR1 SGHAT and CDR2 FQNNGV. The J segment lost 4 bases and the V segment lost 0 bases, leaving 4 bases of the junction unmatched. This CDR3 is built from 16 residues. The CDR3 here is CASSLDGLAVPDTQYF. CDR3 coding DNA: TGTGCCAGCAGCTTAGATGGACTAGCGGTCCCAGATACGCAGTATTTT.

This chain connects TRBV27 to TRBJ2-7; a possible D gene is TRBD2 (6 bases). V lost 5 bases and J 2 bases, leaving 22 bases between the germline ends. The germline CDR1 and CDR2 sequences are MNHEY and SMNVEV (reference sequence). There are 17 residues in the CDR3. CDR3 bases: TGTGCCAGCAGTGCCCTGAACCCCACGGGAGTAACCTACGAGCAGTACGTC. Encoded protein: CASSALNPTGVTYEQYV.

This clonotype has just a few counts. V usage is TRBV6-2 or TRBV6-3 and J usage is TRBJ2-7; no firm D call. Per the germline V gene, CDR1 is MNHEY and CDR2 is SVGEGT. The V gene lost 0 bases and the J gene lost 1 base, with 19 bases spanning the gap. The CDR3 length is 18 residues. The CDR3 loop is CASSYSTLPGPTSYEQYV. In DNA form, the CDR3 reads TGTGCCAGCAGTTACTCTACCCTTCCCGGGCCCACATCCTACGAGCAGTACGTC.

This clonotype occurred many times. This chain uses TRBV25-1 with TRBJ2-7, with a tentative D call TRBD1 (6 bases). The CDR3 consists of 15 residues. Germline V gene data show CDR1 as MGHDK and CDR2 as SYGVNS. Trimming pared 9 bases from V and 0 bases from J, leaving 18 bases between. Written as DNA, the CDR3 is TGTGCCAGTAAGCCTGCCGGGACATCCTCCTACGAGCAGTACTTC. Protein sequence: CASKPAGTSSYEQYF.

V and J are TRBV20-1 and TRBJ2-7; D tentatively reads TRBD1 or TRBD2 (6 bases each). V shed 6 bases and J shed 3 bases, with 18 bases lying between them. Germline V gives CDR1 DFQATT, CDR2 SNEGSKA (reference sequence). This CDR3 contains 14 residues. The CDR3 sequence: CSASSGRGGYEQYF. The CDR3 nucleotides are TGCAGTGCATCGTCCGGCAGGGGAGGCTACGAGCAGTACTTC.

This clonotype has just a few counts. The rearrangement links TRBV19 to TRBJ2-1, with 8 bases matching TRBD2. Germline assignment: CDR1 LNHDA and CDR2 SQIVND (reference sequence). Unmatched junction bases numbered 9, after V lost 1 base and J lost 10 bases. This CDR3 comprises 15 residues. The CDR3 loop reads CASSIAGGPRGEQFF. The CDR3 region has the DNA TGTGCCAGTAGTATAGCGGGAGGGCCACGCGGCGAGCAGTTCTTC.

This chain uses TRBV5-6 with TRBJ2-1; D not certain. The CDR3 covers 12 residues. The V gene's germline CDR1 is SGHDT and CDR2 YYEEEE. V lost 3 bases to trimming and J lost 8 bases, with 9 bases between them. The CDR3 region is CASSSRGYEQFF. The CDR3 DNA follows: TGTGCCAGCAGCTCGAGAGGCTATGAGCAGTTCTTC. Together with reference TRBV5-6 and TRBJ2-1, the CDR3 gives the full variable domain: DAGVTQSPTHLIKTRGQQVTLRCSPKSGHDTVSWYQQALGQGPQFIFQYYEEEERQRGNFPDRFSGHQFPNYSSELNVNALLLGDSALYLCASSSRGYEQFFGPGTRLTVL.

Only a few counts were recorded for this clonotype. The chain combines TRBV5-1 with TRBJ1-6, with D unresolved. The CDR3 is 13 residues long. V was shortened by 0 bases and J by 9 bases, with 7 bases between the two germline ends. The V gene's germline CDR1 is SGHRS and CDR2 YFSETQ. The CDR3 bases are TGCGCCAGCAGCTTGGCCGGAGGTTCACCCCTCCACTTT. This gives the protein CASSLAGGSPLHF.